What follows are 20 T cell receptor beta chains derived from one specimen sequenced in a study of identical twins. TCRdb used MiXCR to reprocess the 5' RACE reads, holding one entry per CDR3 protein. The sample lists some 1,700,000 distinct CDR3 sequences; more than 30% were seen once. The sample comprised cord blood. These receptors originate from a newborn girl in good health.

The chain carries TRBV20-1 and TRBJ2-1; D is unclear. The CDR3 extends over 13 amino acids. The germline V and J ends were trimmed by 7 bases and 8 bases, with 18 bases remaining between them. Germline assignment: CDR1 DFQATT and CDR2 SNEGSKA (reference sequence). The CDR3 loop is CSVYNPSRDEQFF. The CDR3 nucleotides are TGCAGTGTTTATAACCCCTCGCGTGATGAGCAGTTCTTC.

The chain has TRBV27 and TRBJ1-1, with 7 bases identical to TRBD1. Per germline, CDR1 MNHEY and CDR2 SMNVEV (reference sequence). CDR3 length: 16 amino acids. Trimming took 5 bases from V and 9 from J; bases not matched to a gene: 18. DNA for the CDR3: TGTGCCAGCAGTACAAGGAGGGGGCCGGAGGGGGTGCAAGCTTTCTTT. Amino acid sequence: CASSTRRGPEGVQAFF.

Notes on this clonotype: A far larger clone is one nucleotide away, so this likely arose from a read error. The chain has TRBV12-3 or TRBV12-4 and TRBJ2-1; D gene ambiguous. The CDR3 loop spans 11 amino acids. CDR3 bases: TGTGCCAGCAGAGAATACAGTGAGCAGTTCTTC. Protein sequence: CASREYSEQFF.

V and J are TRBV28 and TRBJ2-5; D is unresolved. The V gene lost 4 bases and the J gene lost 11 bases, with 14 bases spanning the gap. The CDR3 is made up of 12 amino acids. Germline CDR1 is MDHEN and CDR2 is SYDVKM. CDR3 coding DNA: TGTGCCAGCAGTTGGGCCGTCCATGAGCAGTACTTC. It specifies CASSWAVHEQYF.

V usage is TRBV10-3 and J usage is TRBJ2-3, with 11 bases lining up with TRBD2. V shed 0 bases, J shed 2 bases, and the junction held 4 bases outside the gene matches. The V gene's germline CDR1 is ENHRY and CDR2 SYGVKD. The length of the CDR3 is 17 residues. CDR3 nucleotides: TGTGCCATCAGTGAGTCGACTAGCGGGGAACCCACAGATACGCAGTATTTT. It encodes CAISESTSGEPTDTQYF.

This clonotype was seen many times. This sequence joins TRBV7-2 and TRBJ2-1, with 7 bases aligning to TRBD2. Germline trimming cut 3 bases from V and 0 bases from J; bases unmatched to any gene: 5. Germline-derived CDR1 and CDR2 are SGHTA and FQGNSA. This CDR3 is built from 16 residues. The CDR3 DNA reads as TGTGCCAGCAGCTTGGTAGCGGGTAGCTCCTACAATGAGCAGTTCTTC. Translating it yields CASSLVAGSSYNEQFF.

V is TRBV20-1 and J is TRBJ2-7; TRBD2 might be the D (5 bases). V was cut by 6 bases and J by 3 bases, with 24 bases left in between. The CDR3 is 16 amino acids. Germline CDR1 is DFQATT and CDR2 is SNEGSKA (reference sequence). In nucleotides, the CDR3 is TGCAGTGCGACCCATACGGTAGCGTTCCCGAGCTACGAGCAGTACTTC. It translates to CSATHTVAFPSYEQYF.

The chain carries TRBV27 and TRBJ1-2, with 8 bases matching TRBD1. The V and J ends lost 5 bases and 4 bases, in that order; junction bases with no gene match: 9. The CDR3 has 15 residues. Germline V lookup: CDR1 MNHEY, CDR2 SMNVEV (reference sequence). The CDR3 DNA reads as TGTGCCAGCAGTCTCGCACGGACAGGGAGCTATGGCTACACCTTC. It encodes CASSLARTGSYGYTF.

There are a few counts of this clonotype. CDR3 nucleotide sequence: TGTGCCATCAGTGCGACACTAGCGGAGACCCAGTACTTC. Translation: CAISATLAETQYF. The V gene is TRBV10-3, the J gene TRBJ2-5; 7 bases are a match to TRBD2. J gave up 5 bases and V 4 bases, and 4 bases lay outside the gene matches. The germline V gene encodes CDR1 ENHRY and CDR2 SYGVKD. The CDR3 runs 13 residues.

The chain couples TRBV27 to TRBJ1-2; TRBD1 aligns across 7 bases. V gave up 2 bases and J gave up 4 bases; unmatched junction bases: 4. CDR1 is MNHEY and CDR2 is SMNVEV in the germline V gene (reference sequence). The CDR3 is 14 amino acids. The CDR3 loop reads CASSLTGVPYGYTF. Here the CDR3 DNA reads TGTGCCAGCAGTTTAACAGGGGTCCCCTATGGCTACACCTTC.

This clonotype was seen a handful of times. The rearrangement joins TRBV21-1 to TRBJ2-1; the table's D call of TRBD1 was not tested on the DNA. TRBV21-1 is a listed pseudogene. CDR3 length: 18 amino acids. The CDR3 protein is CASSKPSFGLDRDNEQFF. The DNA for the CDR3 is TGTGCCAGCAGCAAACCGAGTTTTGGCCTGGACAGAGACAATGAGCAGTTCTTC.

There are many counts of this clonotype. The chain is built from TRBV5-1 and TRBJ2-5, with D unresolved. The CDR3 spans 15 residues. The V gene lost 4 bases and the J gene lost 2 bases, with 15 bases spanning the gap. In germline, CDR1 is SGHRS, CDR2 YFSETQ. In DNA form, the CDR3 reads TGCGCCAGCAGCCTACTACGTGCGGATCAAGAGACCCAGTACTTC. Its protein product is CASSLLRADQETQYF.

This clonotype was picked up one time. The gene calls are TRBV7-2 and TRBJ2-5; 8 nucleotides agree with TRBD2. In germline, CDR1 is SGHTA, CDR2 FQGNSA. Unmatched junction bases numbered 6, after V lost 1 base and J lost 2 bases. CDR3 length: 16 residues. CDR3 loop: CASSLDGGAIQETQYF. CDR3 nucleotides: TGTGCCAGCAGCTTAGACGGGGGGGCCATTCAAGAGACCCAGTACTTC.

This chain uses TRBV3-1 with TRBJ1-5, with D perhaps matching TRBD1 (5 bases). The V end was cut by 4 bases, the J end by 7 bases, with 14 bases between. The germline CDR1 and CDR2 sequences are LGHDT and YNNKEL (reference sequence). The CDR3 contains 14 residues. For the CDR3, the DNA is TGTGCCAGCAGCCTAGCGGGGGGATTACAGCCCCAGCATTTT. As protein: CASSLAGGLQPQHF.

The chain combines TRBV20-1 with TRBJ1-1; maybe TRBD1 (5 bases). Trimming cost V 4 bases and J 11 bases, with 23 bases left between them. This CDR3 region has 14 residues. Germline V gene data show CDR1 as DFQATT and CDR2 as SNEGSKA (reference sequence). CDR3 residues: CSAIYGTSPGGAFF. CDR3 DNA: TGCAGTGCTATTTACGGGACCAGTCCCGGTGGGGCTTTCTTT.

This clonotype was picked up one time. The chain links TRBV3-1 to TRBJ1-1; TRBD1 might be the D (5 bases). The V gene's germline CDR1 is LGHDT and CDR2 YNNKEL (reference sequence). The CDR3 extends over 16 amino acids. Trimming stripped 0 bases from V and 1 base from J, with 12 bases between. The CDR3 region is CASSQEPGVRNTEAFF. The CDR3 DNA is TGTGCCAGCAGCCAAGAGCCGGGGGTGAGGAACACTGAAGCTTTCTTT.

The rearrangement links TRBV3-1 to TRBJ2-1; D unclear. The DNA end favors TRBJ2-7, so the J call may be wrong. This CDR3 has 15 amino acids. Germline assignment: CDR1 LGHDT and CDR2 YNNKEL (reference sequence). As DNA, the CDR3 is TGTGCCAGCAGCCATCTACAGATGGGCCCCTACGAGCAGTACTTC. This encodes CASSHLQMGPYEQYF.

This rearrangement joins TRBV12-3 or TRBV12-4 to TRBJ2-3; TRBD1 matches at 11 bases. The CDR3 loop spans 15 amino acids. The trim removed 7 bases at V and 5 bases at J, leaving 8 bases unmatched. The CDR3 coding sequence is TGTGCCAGCACCCAAGGGACAGGGGGGGGAGATACGCAGTATTTT. It yields the protein CASTQGTGGGDTQYF.

The V and J genes are TRBV12-3 or TRBV12-4 and TRBJ2-7, with D possibly TRBD2 on 6 matching bases. V lost 0 bases, J lost 3 bases, and 12 bases lay in between. The CDR3 has 15 residues. CDR3 in DNA: TGTGCCAGCAGTTTAGCCCAGGTGGGGGGCTACGAGCAGTACTTC. Translation: CASSLAQVGGYEQYF.

This clonotype has ten or more counts. The rearrangement links TRBV5-1 to TRBJ2-7, with 11 nucleotides matching TRBD2. With 1 base clipped from V and 2 bases from J, the junction kept 2 bases outside the gene matches. The CDR3 contains 15 residues. Germline CDR1 is SGHRS and CDR2 is YFSETQ. In DNA form, the CDR3 reads TGCGCCAGCAGCTTGACTAGCGGGAGAACCTACGAGCAGTACTTC. It codes for CASSLTSGRTYEQYF.